Listed below are T cell receptor beta chains from one sample, sequenced in a study of blood T cell repertoires in COVID-19. Here immunoSEQ multiplex PCR was the method, and the copy in TCRdb shows in-frame clones only, minus some. There are 210,000 or so clones in the sample; 84% occur only once, and 15% to 20% lies in the top ten. The sequencing input was peripheral blood. These TCRs come from a woman aged 80 or over with active or convalescent COVID-19. Each CDR3 is given with its conserved first and last residue. D genes are given only for firm matches. Expanded clones are given a class, and other clones once, few, many or no size at all.

DNA	CDR3	J	D	V	size
TGTGCCAGTAGTATTTTGTTCGGCGGCACTGAAGCTTTCTTT	CASSILFGGTEAFF	TRBJ1-1	NA	TRBV19	NA
TGTGCCAGCTCCCCCGGGGGCCTAGCGGGAGTAGGAGAGACCCAGTACTTC	CASSPGGLAGVGETQYF	TRBJ2-5	TRBD2	TRBV5-4	NA
TGTGCCAGCAGCCGAGGGACTAGCGGGGGGGAAAGCACAGATACGCAGTATTTT	CASSRGTSGGESTDTQYF	TRBJ2-3	TRBD2	TRBV3-1/TRBV3-2	NA
TGTGCCTGGAGTGTAGCCACCACCTACGAGCAGTACTTC	CAWSVATTYEQYF	TRBJ2-7	NA	TRBV30	few
TGTGCCAGCAGTGAACAGGGTTACTCCTACAATGAGCAGTTCTTC	CASSEQGYSYNEQFF	TRBJ2-1	NA	TRBV6-1	once
TGTGCCAGCAGTCCTCGGACAGGGTCGACTGAAGCTTTCTTT	CASSPRTGSTEAFF	TRBJ1-1	TRBD1	TRBV28	NA
TGTGCCAGCAGCTTAGGGCGGAACAATCAGCCCCAGCATTTT	CASSLGRNNQPQHF	TRBJ1-5	NA	TRBV13	many
TGTGCCAGCAGCGCCTCCTTTGGACTAGCGGCCTACAATGAGCAGTTCTTC	CASSASFGLAAYNEQFF	TRBJ2-1	TRBD2	TRBV7-3	NA
TGTGCCATCAGTGAGACAGGGGATAATTCACCCCTCCACTTT	CAISETGDNSPLHF	TRBJ1-6	TRBD1	TRBV10-3	NA
TGTGCCTGGAAAGGAGAAGAGACCCAGTACTTC	CAWKGEETQYF	TRBJ2-5	NA	TRBV30	NA
TGCGCCAGCAGCCAAGAGTCAGGTTCTGGGGCCAACGTCCTGACTTTC	CASSQESGSGANVLTF	TRBJ2-6	NA	TRBV4-3	once
TGCGCCAGCAGCTTGGAGGGGCAGGGGGGAGATACGCAGTATTTT	CASSLEGQGGDTQYF	TRBJ2-3	NA	TRBV5-1	NA
TGCGCCAGCAGCTTGGGAGCGGGGGTACCCGAGCAGTACTTC	CASSLGAGVPEQYF	TRBJ2-7	TRBD2	TRBV5-1	few
TGCGCCAGCAGCCAACCCCTCCGTGGGACAGGGAGTGAGGGCTACACCTTC	CASSQPLRGTGSEGYTF	TRBJ1-2	TRBD1	TRBV4-3	once
TGTGCCATCAGTGAGGTAGCGGGAGCCGCCGGGGAGCTGTTTTTT	CAISEVAGAAGELFF	TRBJ2-2	TRBD2	TRBV10-3	NA
TGTGCCAGTAATCCGACTAGCGGGAGTTTGTGGGAGACCCAGTACTTC	CASNPTSGSLWETQYF	TRBJ2-5	TRBD2	TRBV19	NA
TGTGCCAGCATTGTACAGGGGAACACTGAAGCTTTCTTT	CASIVQGNTEAFF	TRBJ1-1	NA	TRBV12-3/TRBV12-4	NA
TGTGCCATCAGTGGCGGGAGTAAGTACGAGCAGTACTTC	CAISGGSKYEQYF	TRBJ2-7	TRBD2	TRBV10-3	NA
TGCGCCAGCAGCCGGGGGGGAGCCCAAGAGACCCAGTACTTC	CASSRGGAQETQYF	TRBJ2-5	TRBD2	TRBV5-1	once
TGTGCCAGCAGTTACAGTGGGGCAGATGAAGAGACCCAGTACTTC	CASSYSGADEETQYF	TRBJ2-5	NA	TRBV6-5	NA
TGCGCCAGCAGCTACGCCCGCGGGGACGGGGAGCTGTTTTTT	CASSYARGDGELFF	TRBJ2-2	NA	TRBV4-3	few
TGTGCCATCAAGGGGGGGGGCGTAGATACGCAGTATTTT	CAIKGGGVDTQYF	TRBJ2-3	NA	TRBV10-3	NA
TGCGCCAGCAGTGAGACCCGGGACAGGGGATTTCAGCAAGAGACCCAGTACTTC	CASSETRDRGFQQETQYF	TRBJ2-5	TRBD1	TRBV10-2	NA
TGTGCCAGCAGCTTAGCAAGGGTGACTAGCGGGAGTTATGAGCAGTTCTTC	CASSLARVTSGSYEQFF	TRBJ2-1	TRBD2	TRBV7-9	NA
TGTGCCAGCAGGCTTAGCGGGGGCATTCCCTACGAGCAGTACTTC	CASRLSGGIPYEQYF	TRBJ2-7	TRBD2	TRBV7-8	once
TGTGCCAGCAGTGGAAGACAGGCCTCGCGAGAGACCCAGTACTTC	CASSGRQASRETQYF	TRBJ2-5	NA	TRBV28	NA
TGCGCCAGCTCCCAGCGCGTAGAAGAGACCCAGTACTTC	CASSQRVEETQYF	TRBJ2-5	NA	TRBV5-1	NA
TGTGCCAGCTCACCAGCGGTTTCCACCTACGAGCAGTACTTC	CASSPAVSTYEQYF	TRBJ2-7	NA	TRBV18	NA
TGCGCCAGCAGCTTGGGCCTCACTAGCACAGATACGCAGTATTTT	CASSLGLTSTDTQYF	TRBJ2-3	NA	TRBV5-1	NA
TGTGCCAGCAGCCGAGGAGGGTCGGACACTGAAGCTTTCTTT	CASSRGGSDTEAFF	TRBJ1-1	NA	TRBV11-1	NA
TGTGCCAGCAGCTTAGGGCCTGGACAGGGGCAAGAGACCCAGTACTTC	CASSLGPGQGQETQYF	TRBJ2-5	TRBD1	TRBV7-3	once
TGTGCCATCAGTGTCACAAGTCTCCTAGGTGAGCAGTACTTC	CAISVTSLLGEQYF	TRBJ2-7	NA	TRBV10-3	NA
TGTGCCAGCAGCTTAGTTGGGACTAGAGATCTGTACGAGCAGTACTTC	CASSLVGTRDLYEQYF	TRBJ2-7	TRBD2	TRBV11-3	once
TGTGCCAGCAGTTGGACAGGGTATGGCTACACCTTC	CASSWTGYGYTF	TRBJ1-2	TRBD1	TRBV28	NA
TGTGCCAGCAGCCAAGATCGTCAGGGTACGCAGTATTTT	CASSQDRQGTQYF	TRBJ2-3	NA	TRBV3-1/TRBV3-2	NA
TGCGCCAGCAGCTCAGGACTAGCGGGAGTCACCGGGGAGCTGTTTTTT	CASSSGLAGVTGELFF	TRBJ2-2	TRBD2	TRBV5-1	NA
TGTGCCAGCAGCGACGGGACTCCTTACAATGAGCAGTTCTTC	CASSDGTPYNEQFF	TRBJ2-1	NA	TRBV6-5	NA
TGTGCCAGCAGCTTGACTAGCGGAGAGCAGTTCTTC	CASSLTSGEQFF	TRBJ2-1	TRBD2	TRBV5-4	NA
TGTGCCAGCAGCTTACAGGGCCCAAGCTTCAGTAGCACAGATACGCAGTATTTT	CASSLQGPSFSSTDTQYF	TRBJ2-3	NA	TRBV11-2	NA
TGTGCCAGCAGTCCTAGCGGGGCCAACACCGGGGAGCTGTTTTTT	CASSPSGANTGELFF	TRBJ2-2	TRBD2	TRBV7-2	NA
TGCAGCGTAGTAAGGGACAGGGTGGCCGGGGAGCTGTTTTTT	CSVVRDRVAGELFF	TRBJ2-2	TRBD1	TRBV29-1	NA
TGTGCCAGCAGCTTGAAGGCAGGGTCAAACACCGGGGAGCTGTTTTTT	CASSLKAGSNTGELFF	TRBJ2-2	NA	TRBV5-5	NA
TGTGCCAGCAGCTCTCGACAGAACACTGAAGCTTTCTTT	CASSSRQNTEAFF	TRBJ1-1	NA	TRBV9	once
TGTGCCAGCACACGGACAGCCCTCTCGGGTGGCTACACCTTC	CASTRTALSGGYTF	TRBJ1-2	NA	TRBV9	NA
TGTGCCAGTAGTTTAAACAGGGGGTCTAACACCGGGGAGCTGTTTTTT	CASSLNRGSNTGELFF	TRBJ2-2	TRBD1	TRBV19	NA
TGTGCCAGCATCCCGACACTCACTAACTATGGCTACACCTTC	CASIPTLTNYGYTF	TRBJ1-2	NA	TRBV2	NA
TGTGCCAGCAGCCCGTATACAACAGATACGCAGTATTTT	CASSPYTTDTQYF	TRBJ2-3	NA	TRBV3-1/TRBV3-2	NA
TGCGCCAGCAGCCATGACCTATCCGGACTAGCGGGAGCTGATACGCAGTATTTT	CASSHDLSGLAGADTQYF	TRBJ2-3	TRBD2	TRBV4-3	NA
TGTGCCAGCAGTGAATGGGGAGACAGGACCACTGGAACCAAAAACATTCAGTACTTC	CASSEWGDRTTGTKNIQYF	TRBJ2-4	NA	TRBV6-1	NA
TGTGCCAGCAGCAAAGATAGGGCCCGACTATATCCGTTCTTC	CASSKDRARLYPFF	TRBJ2-1	NA	TRBV21-1	NA
TGTGCCAGCAGCCCCGCCGGGTCTGGAAACACCATATATTTT	CASSPAGSGNTIYF	TRBJ1-3	NA	TRBV9	NA
TGCGCCAGCAGCTTGGGTTGGGGCAGCTCTGGAAACACCATATATTTT	CASSLGWGSSGNTIYF	TRBJ1-3	NA	TRBV5-1	few
TGTGGTTGTGGACAGAACACCGGGGAGCTGTTTTTT	CGCGQNTGELFF	TRBJ2-2	NA	TRBV25-1	NA